Given below is one T cell receptor (beta chain) in context. What it binds is unknown. This record comes from a study of siplizumab effects on memory and regulatory T cells. Study-wide results and caveats: Of the proliferating CD4+ or CD8+ clones, roughly 80-95% lacked a naive or memory phenotype that could be assigned. Naive T cells seemed more diverse than memory cells and seemed major alloresponse contributors. The authors did not confirm suppressive function in proliferating Tregs from siplizumab cultures.

Per-sample assaying covered 95,000 to 100,000 TCR templates. TCRdb keeps only in-frame clones here, not all; method: immunoSEQ multiplex PCR. Among about 100,000 clones listed, 91% were seen once. The CDR3 spans 16 residues. Trimming removed 0 bases from V and 0 bases from J, with 9 bases in between. The germline CDR1 and CDR2 sequences are LGHNA and YNFKEQ. The specimen sequenced was CD4+ T cells sorted from blood. The origin of this receptor is a human donor in good health. Some clones in this sample may be carry-over from other donors' samples. The genes are TRBV4-2 and TRBJ1-3, with unresolved D. CDR3 sequence: CASSQETAYSGNTIYF. The CDR3 DNA sequence: TGTGCCAGCAGCCAAGAAACAGCCTACTCTGGAAACACCATATATTTT.